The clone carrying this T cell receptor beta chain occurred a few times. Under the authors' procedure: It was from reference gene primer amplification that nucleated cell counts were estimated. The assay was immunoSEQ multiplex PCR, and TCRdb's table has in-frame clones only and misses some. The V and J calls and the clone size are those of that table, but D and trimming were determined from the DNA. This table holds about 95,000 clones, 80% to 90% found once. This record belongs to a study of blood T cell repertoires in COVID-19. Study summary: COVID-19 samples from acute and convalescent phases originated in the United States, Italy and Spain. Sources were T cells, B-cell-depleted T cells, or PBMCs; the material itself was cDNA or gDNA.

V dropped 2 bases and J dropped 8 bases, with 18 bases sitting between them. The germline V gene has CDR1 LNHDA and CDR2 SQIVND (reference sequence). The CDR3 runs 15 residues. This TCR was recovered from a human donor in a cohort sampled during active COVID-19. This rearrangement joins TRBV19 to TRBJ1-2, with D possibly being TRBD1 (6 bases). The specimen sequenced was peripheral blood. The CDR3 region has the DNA TGTGCCAGTAGTATACGGGACATCAAATTGCGGGGCTACACCTTC. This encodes CASSIRDIKLRGYTF.